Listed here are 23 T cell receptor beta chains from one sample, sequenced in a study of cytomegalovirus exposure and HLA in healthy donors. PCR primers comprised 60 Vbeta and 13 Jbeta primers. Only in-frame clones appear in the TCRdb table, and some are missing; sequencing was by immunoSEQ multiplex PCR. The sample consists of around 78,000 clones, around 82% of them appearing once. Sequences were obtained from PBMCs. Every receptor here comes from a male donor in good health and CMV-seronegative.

CDR3 sequence reads: CASSKKVWDRGDYYGYTF. In DNA, the CDR3 is TGTGCCAGCAGCAAAAAGGTATGGGACAGGGGTGACTACTATGGCTACACCTTC. The chain combines TRBV21-1 with TRBJ1-2; TRBD1 was called by the table and not checked on the DNA. TRBV21-1 constitutes a pseudogene. The CDR3 is 18 amino acids.

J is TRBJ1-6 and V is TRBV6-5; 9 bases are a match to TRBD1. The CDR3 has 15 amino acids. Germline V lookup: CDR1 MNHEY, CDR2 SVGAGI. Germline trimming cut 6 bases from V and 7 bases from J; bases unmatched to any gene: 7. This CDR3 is CASSNHRGLNSPLHF. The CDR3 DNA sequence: TGTGCCAGCAGCAACCACAGGGGGCTGAATTCACCCCTCCACTTT.

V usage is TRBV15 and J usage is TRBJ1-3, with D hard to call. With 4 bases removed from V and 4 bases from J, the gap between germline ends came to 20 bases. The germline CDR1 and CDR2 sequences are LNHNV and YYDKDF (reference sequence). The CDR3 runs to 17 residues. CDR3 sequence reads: CATSKYYETSGGNTIYF. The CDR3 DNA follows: TGTGCCACCAGCAAGTACTATGAGACCTCGGGGGGAAACACCATATATTTT. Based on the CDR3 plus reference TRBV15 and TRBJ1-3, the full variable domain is DAMVIQNPRYQVTQFGKPVTLSCSQTLNHNVMYWYQQKSSQAPKLLFHYYDKDFNNEADTPDNFQSRRPNTSFCFLDIRSPGLGDTAMYLCATSKYYETSGGNTIYFGEGSWLTVV.

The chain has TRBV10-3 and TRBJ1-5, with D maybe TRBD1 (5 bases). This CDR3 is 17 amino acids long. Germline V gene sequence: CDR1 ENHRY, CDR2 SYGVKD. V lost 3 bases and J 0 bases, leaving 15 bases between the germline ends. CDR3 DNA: TGTGCCATCAGTGAAGGCCAGGGCACGTCTAGCAATCAGCCCCAGCATTTT. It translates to CAISEGQGTSSNQPQHF.

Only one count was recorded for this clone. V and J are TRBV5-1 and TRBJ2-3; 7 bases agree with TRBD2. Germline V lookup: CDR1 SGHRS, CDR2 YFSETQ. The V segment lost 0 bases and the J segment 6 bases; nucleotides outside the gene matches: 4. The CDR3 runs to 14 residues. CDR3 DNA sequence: TGCGCCAGCAGCTTGGCGGGACTAAGGGATACGCAGTATTTT. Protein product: CASSLAGLRDTQYF.

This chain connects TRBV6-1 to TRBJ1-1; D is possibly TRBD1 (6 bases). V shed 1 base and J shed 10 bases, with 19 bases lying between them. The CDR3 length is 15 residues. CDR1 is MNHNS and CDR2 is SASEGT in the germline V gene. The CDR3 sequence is CASSEVGTTRCIAFF. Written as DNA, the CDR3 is TGTGCCAGCAGTGAAGTTGGGACAACCCGTTGTATAGCTTTCTTT.

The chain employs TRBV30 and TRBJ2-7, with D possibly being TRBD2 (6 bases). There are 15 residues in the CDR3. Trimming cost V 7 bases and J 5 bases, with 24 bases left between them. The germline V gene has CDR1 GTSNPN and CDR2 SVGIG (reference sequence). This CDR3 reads CASGGGTRVGDEQYF. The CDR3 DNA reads TGTGCCTCCGGCGGCGGGACGAGGGTAGGGGACGAGCAGTACTTC.

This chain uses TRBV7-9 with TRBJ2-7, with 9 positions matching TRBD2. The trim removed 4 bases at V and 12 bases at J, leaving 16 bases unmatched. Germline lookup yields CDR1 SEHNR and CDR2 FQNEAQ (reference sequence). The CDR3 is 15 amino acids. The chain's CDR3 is CASSSLAGGPPLPYF. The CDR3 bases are TGTGCCAGCAGCTCCCTCGCGGGAGGGCCTCCTCTTCCGTACTTC.

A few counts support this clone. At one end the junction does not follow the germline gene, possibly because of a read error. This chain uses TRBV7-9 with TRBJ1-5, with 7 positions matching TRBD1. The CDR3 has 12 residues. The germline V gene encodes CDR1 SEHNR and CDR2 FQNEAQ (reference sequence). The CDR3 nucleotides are TGTTCCAGCGGACAGGACAATCAGCCCCAGCATTTT. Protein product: CSSGQDNQPQHF.

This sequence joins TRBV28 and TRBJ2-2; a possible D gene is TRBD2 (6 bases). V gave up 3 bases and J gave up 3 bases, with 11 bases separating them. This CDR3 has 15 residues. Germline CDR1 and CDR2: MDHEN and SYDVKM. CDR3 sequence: CASSFLGGDTGELFF. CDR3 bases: TGTGCCAGCAGTTTCTTGGGGGGAGACACCGGGGAGCTGTTTTTT.

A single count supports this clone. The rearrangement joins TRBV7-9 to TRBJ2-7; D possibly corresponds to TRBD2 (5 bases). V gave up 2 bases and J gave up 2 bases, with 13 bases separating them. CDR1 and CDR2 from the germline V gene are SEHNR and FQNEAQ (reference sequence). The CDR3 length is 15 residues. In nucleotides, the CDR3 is TGTGCCAGCAGCTTAATGGGAGACGTTACCTACGAGCAGTACTTC. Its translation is CASSLMGDVTYEQYF.

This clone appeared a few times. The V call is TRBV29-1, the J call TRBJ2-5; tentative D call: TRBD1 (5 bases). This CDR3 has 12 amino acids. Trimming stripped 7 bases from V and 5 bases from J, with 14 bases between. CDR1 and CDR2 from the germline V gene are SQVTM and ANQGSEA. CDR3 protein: CSASGLGETQYF. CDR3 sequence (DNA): TGCAGCGCATCAGGGTTGGGTGAGACCCAGTACTTC.

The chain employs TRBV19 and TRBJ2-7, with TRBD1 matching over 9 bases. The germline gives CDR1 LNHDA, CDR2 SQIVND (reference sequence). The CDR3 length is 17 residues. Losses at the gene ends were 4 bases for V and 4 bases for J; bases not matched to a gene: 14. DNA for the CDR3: TGTGCCAGTAGTAGCCCCGGACAGGGGCGAAGCAAGTACGAGCAGTACTTC. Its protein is CASSSPGQGRSKYEQYF. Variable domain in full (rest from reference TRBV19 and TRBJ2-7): DGGITQSPKYLFRKEGQNVTLSCEQNLNHDAMYWYRQDPGQGLRLIYYSQIVNDFQKGDIAEGYSVSREKKESFPLTVTSAQKNPTAFYLCASSSPGQGRSKYEQYFGPGTRLTVT.

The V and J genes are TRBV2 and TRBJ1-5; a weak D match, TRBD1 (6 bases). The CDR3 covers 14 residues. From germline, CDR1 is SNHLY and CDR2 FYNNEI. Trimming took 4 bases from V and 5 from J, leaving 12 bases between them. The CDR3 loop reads CASSGRGRDQPQHF. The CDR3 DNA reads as TGTGCCAGCAGTGGGAGGGGGAGGGATCAGCCCCAGCATTTT.

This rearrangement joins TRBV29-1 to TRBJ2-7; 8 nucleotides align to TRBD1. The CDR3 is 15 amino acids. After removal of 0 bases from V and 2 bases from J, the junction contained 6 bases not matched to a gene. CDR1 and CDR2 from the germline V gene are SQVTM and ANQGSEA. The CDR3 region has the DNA TGCAGCGTTGAAGATCCCAAACAGGGGGCCTACGAGCAGTACTTC. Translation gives CSVEDPKQGAYEQYF.

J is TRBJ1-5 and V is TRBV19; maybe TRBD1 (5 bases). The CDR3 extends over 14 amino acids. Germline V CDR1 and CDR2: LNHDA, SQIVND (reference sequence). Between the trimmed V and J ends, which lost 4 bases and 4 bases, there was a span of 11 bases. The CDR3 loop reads CASSTRQSNQPQHF. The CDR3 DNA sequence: TGTGCCAGTAGTACCCGACAGAGTAATCAGCCCCAGCATTTT.

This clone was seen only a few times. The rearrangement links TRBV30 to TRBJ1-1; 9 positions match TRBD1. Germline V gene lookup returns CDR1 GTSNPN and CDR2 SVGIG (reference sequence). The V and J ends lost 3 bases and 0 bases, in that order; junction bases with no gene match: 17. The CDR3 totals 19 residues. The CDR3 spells CAWSAQLYRGRPMNTEAFF. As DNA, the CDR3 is TGTGCCTGGAGCGCGCAACTGTACAGGGGGCGGCCTATGAACACTGAAGCTTTCTTT.

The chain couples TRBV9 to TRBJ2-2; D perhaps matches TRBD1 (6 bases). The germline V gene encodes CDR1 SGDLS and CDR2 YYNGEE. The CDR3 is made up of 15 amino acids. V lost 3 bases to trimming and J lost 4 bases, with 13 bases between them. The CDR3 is CASSGSGVTTGELFF. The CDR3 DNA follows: TGTGCCAGCAGCGGTTCAGGGGTGACCACCGGGGAGCTGTTTTTT.

DNA for the CDR3: TGTGCCAGCAGCTTAGTTTGGGGGGGGCCGGTGACCGGGGAGCTGTTTTTT. It encodes CASSLVWGGPVTGELFF. The chain links TRBV5-5 to TRBJ2-2, with D perhaps TRBD2 (7 bases). CDR3 length equals 17 residues. Germline CDR1 is SGHKS and CDR2 is YYEKEE (reference sequence). V lost 2 bases and J 5 bases, leaving 19 bases between the germline ends.

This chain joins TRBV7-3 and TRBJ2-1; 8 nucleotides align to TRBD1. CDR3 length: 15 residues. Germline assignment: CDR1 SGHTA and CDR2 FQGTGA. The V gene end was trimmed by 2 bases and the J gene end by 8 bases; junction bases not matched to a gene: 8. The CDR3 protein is CASSLGQGLIDEQFF. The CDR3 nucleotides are TGTGCCAGCAGCTTAGGACAGGGCCTTATCGATGAGCAGTTCTTC.

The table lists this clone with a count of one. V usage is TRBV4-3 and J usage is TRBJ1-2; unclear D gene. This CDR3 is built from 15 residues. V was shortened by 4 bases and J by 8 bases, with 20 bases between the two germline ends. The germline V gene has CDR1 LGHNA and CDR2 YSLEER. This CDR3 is CASSPEEPTYSGYTF. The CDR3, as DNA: TGCGCCAGCAGCCCGGAGGAACCAACCTATTCGGGCTACACCTTC.

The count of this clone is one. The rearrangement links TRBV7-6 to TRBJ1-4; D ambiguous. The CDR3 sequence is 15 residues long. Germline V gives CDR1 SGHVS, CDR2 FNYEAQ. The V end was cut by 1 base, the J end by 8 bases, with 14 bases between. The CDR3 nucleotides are TGTGCCAGCAGCTTAGTCGGCGGCCACGGGGAAAAACTGTTTTTT. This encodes CASSLVGGHGEKLFF.

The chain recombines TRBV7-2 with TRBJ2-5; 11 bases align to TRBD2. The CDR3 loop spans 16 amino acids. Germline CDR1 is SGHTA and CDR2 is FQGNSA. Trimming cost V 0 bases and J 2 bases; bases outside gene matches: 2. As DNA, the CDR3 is TGTGCCAGCAGCTTAGCACTAGCGGGGGCTCAAGAGACCCAGTACTTC. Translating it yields CASSLALAGAQETQYF.